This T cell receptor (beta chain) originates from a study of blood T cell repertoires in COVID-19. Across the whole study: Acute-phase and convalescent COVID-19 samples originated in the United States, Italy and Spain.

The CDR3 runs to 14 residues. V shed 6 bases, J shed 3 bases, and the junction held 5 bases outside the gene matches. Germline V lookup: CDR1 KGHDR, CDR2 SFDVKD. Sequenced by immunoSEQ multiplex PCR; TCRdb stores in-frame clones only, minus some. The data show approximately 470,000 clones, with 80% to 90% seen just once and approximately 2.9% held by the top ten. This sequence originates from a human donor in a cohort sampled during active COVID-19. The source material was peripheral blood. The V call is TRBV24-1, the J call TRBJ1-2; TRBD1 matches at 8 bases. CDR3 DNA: TGTGCCACCAGTCCGGGACAGGCCTACTATGGCTACACCTTC. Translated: CATSPGQAYYGYTF.